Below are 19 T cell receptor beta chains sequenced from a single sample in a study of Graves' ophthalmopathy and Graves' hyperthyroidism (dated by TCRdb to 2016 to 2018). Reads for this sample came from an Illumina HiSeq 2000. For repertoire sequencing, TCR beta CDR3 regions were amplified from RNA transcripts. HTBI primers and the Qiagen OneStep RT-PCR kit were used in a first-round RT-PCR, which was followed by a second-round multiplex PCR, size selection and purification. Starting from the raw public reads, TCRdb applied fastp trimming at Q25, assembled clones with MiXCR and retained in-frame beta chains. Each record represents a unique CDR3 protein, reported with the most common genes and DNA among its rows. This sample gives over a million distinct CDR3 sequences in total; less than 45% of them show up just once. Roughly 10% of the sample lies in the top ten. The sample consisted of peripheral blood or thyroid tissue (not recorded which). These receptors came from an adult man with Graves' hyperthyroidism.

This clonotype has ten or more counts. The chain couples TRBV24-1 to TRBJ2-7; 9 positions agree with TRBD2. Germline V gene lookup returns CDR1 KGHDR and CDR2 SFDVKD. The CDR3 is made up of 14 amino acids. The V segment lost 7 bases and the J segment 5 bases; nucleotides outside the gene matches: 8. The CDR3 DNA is TGTGCCACCAGCGCGGGGGGGCAAATCCACGAGCAGTACTTC. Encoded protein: CATSAGGQIHEQYF.

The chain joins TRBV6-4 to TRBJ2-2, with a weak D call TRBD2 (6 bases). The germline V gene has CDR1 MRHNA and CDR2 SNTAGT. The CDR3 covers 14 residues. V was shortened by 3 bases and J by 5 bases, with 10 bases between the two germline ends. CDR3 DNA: TGTGCCAGCAGTGAACAGGAGGGGACCGGGGAGCTGTTTTTT. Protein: CASSEQEGTGELFF.

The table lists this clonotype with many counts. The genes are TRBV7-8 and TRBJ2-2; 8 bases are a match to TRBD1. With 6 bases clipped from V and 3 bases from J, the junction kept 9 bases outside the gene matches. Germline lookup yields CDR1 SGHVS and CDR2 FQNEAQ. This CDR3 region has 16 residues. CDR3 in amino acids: CASSSRTGTHTGELFF. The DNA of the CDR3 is TGTGCCAGCAGTTCCCGGACAGGGACGCACACCGGGGAGCTGTTTTTT.

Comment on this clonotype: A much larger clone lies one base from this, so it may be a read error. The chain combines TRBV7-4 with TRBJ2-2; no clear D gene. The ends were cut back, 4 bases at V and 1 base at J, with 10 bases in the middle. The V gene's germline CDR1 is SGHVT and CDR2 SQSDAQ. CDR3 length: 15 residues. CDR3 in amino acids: CASSCQDGNTGELFF. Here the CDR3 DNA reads TGTGCCAGCAGCTGTCAGGACGGGAACACCGGGGAGCTGTTTTTT. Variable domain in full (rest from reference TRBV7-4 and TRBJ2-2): GAGVSQSPRYKVAKRGRDVALRCDSISGHVTLYWYRQTLGQGSEVLTYSQSDAQRDKSGRPSGRFSAERPERSVSTLKIQRTEQGDSAVYLCASSCQDGNTGELFFGEGSRLTVL.

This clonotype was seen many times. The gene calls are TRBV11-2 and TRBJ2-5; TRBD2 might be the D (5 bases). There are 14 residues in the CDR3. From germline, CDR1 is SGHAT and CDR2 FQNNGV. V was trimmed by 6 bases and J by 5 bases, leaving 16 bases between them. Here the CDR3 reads CASSTEGFGETQYF. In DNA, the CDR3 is TGTGCCAGCAGTACCGAGGGATTCGGGGAGACCCAGTACTTC.

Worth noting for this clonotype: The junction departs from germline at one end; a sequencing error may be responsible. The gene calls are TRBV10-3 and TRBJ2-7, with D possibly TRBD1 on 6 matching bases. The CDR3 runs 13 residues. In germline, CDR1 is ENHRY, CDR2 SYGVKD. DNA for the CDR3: TGTGCCATCAGTGAACAGGGTGGCTACGGGCAGTACTTC. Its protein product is CAISEQGGYGQYF.

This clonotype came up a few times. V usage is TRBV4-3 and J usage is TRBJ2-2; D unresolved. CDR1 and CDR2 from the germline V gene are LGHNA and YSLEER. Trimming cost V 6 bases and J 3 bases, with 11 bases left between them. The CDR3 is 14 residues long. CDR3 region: CASRVSFYTGELFF. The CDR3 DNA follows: TGCGCCAGCAGGGTTAGCTTTTACACCGGGGAGCTGTTTTTT.

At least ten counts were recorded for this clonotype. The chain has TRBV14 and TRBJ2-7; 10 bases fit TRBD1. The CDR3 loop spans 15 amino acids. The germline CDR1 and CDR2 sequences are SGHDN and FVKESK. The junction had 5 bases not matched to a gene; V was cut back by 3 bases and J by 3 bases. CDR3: CASSHGQGGFYEQYF. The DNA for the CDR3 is TGTGCCAGCAGCCATGGACAGGGGGGATTCTACGAGCAGTACTTC.

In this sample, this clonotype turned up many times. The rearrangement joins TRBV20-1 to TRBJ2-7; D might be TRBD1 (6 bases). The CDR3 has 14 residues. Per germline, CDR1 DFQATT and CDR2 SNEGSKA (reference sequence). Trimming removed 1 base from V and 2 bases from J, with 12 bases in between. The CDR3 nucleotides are TGCAGTGCTAGAGCAGGGGTGTTGCCCTACGAGCAGTACTTC. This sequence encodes CSARAGVLPYEQYF.

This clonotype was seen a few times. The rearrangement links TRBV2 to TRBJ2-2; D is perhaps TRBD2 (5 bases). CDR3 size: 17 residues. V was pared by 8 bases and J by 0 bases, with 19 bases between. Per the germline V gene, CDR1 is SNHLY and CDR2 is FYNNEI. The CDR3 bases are TGTGCCAGCCTCGACCGGGGTTGGGAGACGAACACCGGGGAGCTGTTTTTT. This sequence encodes CASLDRGWETNTGELFF.

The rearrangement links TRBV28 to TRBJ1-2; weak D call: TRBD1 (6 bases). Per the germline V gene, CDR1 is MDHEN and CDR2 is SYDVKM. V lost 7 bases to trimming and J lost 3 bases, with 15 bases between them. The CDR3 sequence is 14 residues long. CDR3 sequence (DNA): TGTGCCAGCAAAGTCGGCAGGGGAGACTATGGCTACACCTTC. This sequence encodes CASKVGRGDYGYTF.

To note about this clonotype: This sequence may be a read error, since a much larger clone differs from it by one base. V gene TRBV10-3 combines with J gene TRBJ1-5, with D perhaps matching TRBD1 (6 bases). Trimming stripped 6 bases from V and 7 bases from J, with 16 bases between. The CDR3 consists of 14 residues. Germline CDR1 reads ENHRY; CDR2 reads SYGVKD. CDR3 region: CAIRRTRTVQPQHF. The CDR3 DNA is TGTGCCATCAGACGAACTCGGACAGTCCAGCCCCAGCATTTT.

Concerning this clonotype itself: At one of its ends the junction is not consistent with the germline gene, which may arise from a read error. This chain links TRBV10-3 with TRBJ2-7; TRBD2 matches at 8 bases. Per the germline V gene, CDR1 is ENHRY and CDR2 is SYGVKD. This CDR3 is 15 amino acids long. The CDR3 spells CASSYSRGATYEQYF. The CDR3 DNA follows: TGTGCCAGCAGTTACTCGCGGGGGGCGACCTACGAGCAGTACTTC.

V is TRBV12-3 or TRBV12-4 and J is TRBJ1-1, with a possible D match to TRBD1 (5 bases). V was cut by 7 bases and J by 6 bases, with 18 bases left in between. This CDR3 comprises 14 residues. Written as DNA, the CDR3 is TGTGCCAGCAAAGTACAGGTGCTCCCGGCTGAAGCTTTCTTT. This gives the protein CASKVQVLPAEAFF.

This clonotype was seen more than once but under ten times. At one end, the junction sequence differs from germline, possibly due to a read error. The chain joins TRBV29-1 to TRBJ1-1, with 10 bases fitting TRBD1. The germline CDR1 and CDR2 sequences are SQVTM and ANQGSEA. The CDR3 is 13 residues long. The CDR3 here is CSVEGQGGTEAFF. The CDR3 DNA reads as TGCAGCGTAGAAGGACAGGGGGGGACTGAAGCTTTCTTT.

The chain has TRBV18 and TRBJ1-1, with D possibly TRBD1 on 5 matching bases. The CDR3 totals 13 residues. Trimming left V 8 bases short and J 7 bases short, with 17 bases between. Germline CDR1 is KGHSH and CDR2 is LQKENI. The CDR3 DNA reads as TGTGCCAGCAGCCAAAGGAGCGACAGTGAAGCTTTCTTT. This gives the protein CASSQRSDSEAFF.

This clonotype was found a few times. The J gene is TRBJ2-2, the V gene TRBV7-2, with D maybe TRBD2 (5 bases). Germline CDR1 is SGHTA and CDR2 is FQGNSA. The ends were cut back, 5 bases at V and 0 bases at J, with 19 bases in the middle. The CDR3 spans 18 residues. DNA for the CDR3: TGTGCCAGCAGCCAAGATTGGGTTGGTAGCGCGAACACCGGGGAGCTGTTTTTT. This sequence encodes CASSQDWVGSANTGELFF.

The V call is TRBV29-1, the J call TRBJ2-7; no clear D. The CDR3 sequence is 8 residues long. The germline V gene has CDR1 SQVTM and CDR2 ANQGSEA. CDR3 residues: CRSYEQYF. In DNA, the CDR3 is TGCAGATCCTACGAGCAGTACTTC.

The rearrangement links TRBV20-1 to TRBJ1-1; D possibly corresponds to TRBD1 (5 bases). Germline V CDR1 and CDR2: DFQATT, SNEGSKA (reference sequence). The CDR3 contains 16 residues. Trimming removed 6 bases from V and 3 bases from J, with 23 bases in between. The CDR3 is CSARAFSGAWDTEAFF. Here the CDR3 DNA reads TGCAGTGCGCGGGCCTTCAGCGGGGCGTGGGACACTGAAGCTTTCTTT.